Here is one TCR beta chain with its context. This specimen belongs to a study of OX40 agonist ivuxolimab in advanced cancers. About the research overall: Hepatocellular carcinoma, melanoma, renal cell or head and neck cancer affected the dose-escalation patients.

Measured with immunoSEQ multiplex PCR; TCRdb has only the in-frame clones, and not every one. Of about 73,000 clones in the sample, around nine tenths are singletons; the top ten hold about 0.45%. CDR3 length: 14 residues. CDR1 and CDR2 from the germline V gene are SGHAT and FQNNGV. The germline V and J ends were trimmed by 0 bases and 2 bases, with 7 bases remaining between them. This chain joins TRBV11-2 and TRBJ2-5; no definite D call. The sample was CD4+ or CD8+ T cells sorted from blood, taken in a trial of the OX40 agonist ivuxolimab. This sequence originates from an adult with an advanced solid tumor such as melanoma, head and neck, liver or kidney cancer. The CDR3 reads CASSLDRSQETQYF. CDR3 coding DNA: TGTGCCAGCAGCTTAGATCGCAGTCAAGAGACCCAGTACTTC.